The rows below give T cell receptor beta chains drawn from one sample of a study of Ad26.COV2.S vaccination and SARS-CoV-2 variants. Libraries were prepared by immunoSEQ multiplex PCR; TCRdb keeps only in-frame clonotypes and omits some of them. The sample carries some 240,000 clones, roughly 85% recorded once. Sequencing was performed on peripheral blood, taken in a trial of Ad26.COV2.S vaccine versus placebo. All receptors derive from a person between 18 and 60 years old who received the Ad26.COV2.S COVID-19 vaccine or a placebo. Both conserved end residues are part of each CDR3. Each record gives: J gene, CDR3 length, V gene, CDR3 protein.

j_gene: TRBJ2-2; len: 15; v_gene: TRBV5-4; CDR3aa: CASSLSVGGTGELFF
j_gene: TRBJ1-2; len: 15; v_gene: TRBV6-6; CDR3aa: CASSYFAGTDYGYTF
j_gene: TRBJ1-1; len: 15; v_gene: TRBV7-8; CDR3aa: CASSLANLGGPEAFF
j_gene: TRBJ2-3; len: 15; v_gene: TRBV27; CDR3aa: CASSKLAGGADTQYF
j_gene: TRBJ2-3; len: 18; v_gene: TRBV4-2; CDR3aa: CASSQAGLAGGSTDTQYF
j_gene: TRBJ2-2; len: 18; v_gene: TRBV3-1/TRBV3-2; CDR3aa: CASSQVTVAGGPSGELFF
j_gene: TRBJ2-1; len: 15; v_gene: TRBV27; CDR3aa: CASSFRALYSHEQFF
j_gene: TRBJ2-7; len: 12; v_gene: TRBV5-6; CDR3aa: CASGRASYEQYF
j_gene: TRBJ2-5; len: 13; v_gene: TRBV12-3/TRBV12-4; CDR3aa: CASSLGQGALQYF
j_gene: TRBJ2-3; len: 18; v_gene: TRBV11-2; CDR3aa: CASSLGRLGVLSTDTQYF
j_gene: TRBJ1-1; len: 15; v_gene: TRBV14; CDR3aa: CASSQAPGDQKEAFF
j_gene: TRBJ1-2; len: 13; v_gene: TRBV5-1; CDR3aa: CASSPNRAHGYTF
j_gene: TRBJ1-2; len: 13; v_gene: TRBV2; CDR3aa: CASSVAREYGYTF
j_gene: TRBJ1-3; len: 17; v_gene: TRBV5-3; CDR3aa: CARSGAGTTCSGNTIYF
j_gene: TRBJ2-2; len: 17; v_gene: TRBV11-2; CDR3aa: CASSPPFRILATGELFF
j_gene: TRBJ2-5; len: 14; v_gene: TRBV4-1; CDR3aa: CASSQVGREETQYF
j_gene: TRBJ1-2; len: 15; v_gene: TRBV5-8; CDR3aa: CASTSRDRRLYGYTF
j_gene: TRBJ2-3; len: 18; v_gene: TRBV5-4; CDR3aa: CASSLGPPGGISTDTQYF
j_gene: TRBJ1-5; len: 12; v_gene: TRBV28; CDR3aa: CASSSLMRPQHF
j_gene: TRBJ1-3; len: 14; v_gene: TRBV30; CDR3aa: CAWSPGDSGNTIYF
j_gene: TRBJ2-1; len: 14; v_gene: TRBV3-1/TRBV3-2; CDR3aa: CASSQEGLSDEQFF
j_gene: TRBJ2-7; len: 15; v_gene: TRBV6-9; CDR3aa: CASTLGGAYSYEQYF
j_gene: TRBJ2-2; len: 16; v_gene: TRBV14; CDR3aa: CASSDLSGTGTGELFF
j_gene: TRBJ2-2; len: 14; v_gene: TRBV30; CDR3aa: CAWRGQGGVGELFF
j_gene: TRBJ1-1; len: 14; v_gene: TRBV5-1; CDR3aa: CASSLEGANTEAFF
j_gene: TRBJ2-2; len: 16; v_gene: TRBV6-1; CDR3aa: CASSVFGTPNTGELFF
j_gene: TRBJ1-5; len: 15; v_gene: TRBV18; CDR3aa: CASSPGTGGPQPQHF
j_gene: TRBJ2-5; len: 14; v_gene: TRBV6-5; CDR3aa: CASSYGQAGETQYF
j_gene: TRBJ2-3; len: 13; v_gene: TRBV7-9; CDR3aa: CASSLDLVDTQYF
j_gene: TRBJ1-2; len: 15; v_gene: TRBV6-5; CDR3aa: CAVSEEGARDYGYTF
j_gene: TRBJ1-3; len: 17; v_gene: TRBV7-9; CDR3aa: CASSLRGQPSSGNTIYF
j_gene: TRBJ1-1; len: 16; v_gene: TRBV6-5; CDR3aa: CASSYSPEGGGAEAFF
j_gene: TRBJ2-5; len: 14; v_gene: TRBV7-3; CDR3aa: CASSLTRRKETQYF
j_gene: TRBJ1-5; len: 13; v_gene: TRBV6-6; CDR3aa: CASRTGEYQPQHF
j_gene: TRBJ2-4; len: 15; v_gene: TRBV27; CDR3aa: CASSATGQGANIQYF
j_gene: TRBJ2-6; len: 15; v_gene: TRBV7-2; CDR3aa: CASSTGTAGANVLTF
j_gene: TRBJ2-7; len: 13; v_gene: TRBV10-2; CDR3aa: CASRIRGSYEQYF
j_gene: TRBJ2-2; len: 16; v_gene: TRBV5-1; CDR3aa: CASSLGGGGSTGELFF
j_gene: TRBJ2-6; len: 17; v_gene: TRBV6-2/TRBV6-3; CDR3aa: CASSPTGVGSGANVLTF
j_gene: TRBJ1-5; len: 16; v_gene: TRBV21-1; CDR3aa: CASSKEGEGADQPQHF
j_gene: TRBJ1-2; len: 13; v_gene: TRBV19; CDR3aa: CATTDRANYGYTF
j_gene: TRBJ1-6; len: 14; v_gene: TRBV6-5; CDR3aa: CASSFGAPNSPLHF
j_gene: TRBJ2-1; len: 14; v_gene: TRBV4-3; CDR3aa: CASSQFRGDNEQFF
j_gene: TRBJ2-3; len: 16; v_gene: TRBV21-1; CDR3aa: CASSPGRGPSTDTQYF
j_gene: TRBJ2-7; len: 14; v_gene: TRBV6-4; CDR3aa: CASSAGPSTLEQYF
j_gene: TRBJ2-3; len: 14; v_gene: TRBV19; CDR3aa: CASSMGFSTDTQYF
j_gene: TRBJ2-6; len: 18; v_gene: TRBV5-6; CDR3aa: CASSLRDFLNSGANVLTF
j_gene: TRBJ1-2; len: 14; v_gene: TRBV7-2; CDR3aa: CASSPRGGRYGYTF
j_gene: TRBJ1-5; len: 16; v_gene: TRBV7-9; CDR3aa: CASTNYGKKADQPQHF
j_gene: TRBJ2-1; len: 14; v_gene: TRBV7-9; CDR3aa: CASKLAGVYNEQFF
j_gene: TRBJ2-2; len: 16; v_gene: TRBV30; CDR3aa: CAWSVTRTGAPGELFF
j_gene: TRBJ1-5; len: 18; v_gene: TRBV5-5; CDR3aa: CASSPIWGQGARRQPQHF
j_gene: TRBJ2-5; len: 15; v_gene: TRBV9; CDR3aa: CASSAPTTNQETQYF